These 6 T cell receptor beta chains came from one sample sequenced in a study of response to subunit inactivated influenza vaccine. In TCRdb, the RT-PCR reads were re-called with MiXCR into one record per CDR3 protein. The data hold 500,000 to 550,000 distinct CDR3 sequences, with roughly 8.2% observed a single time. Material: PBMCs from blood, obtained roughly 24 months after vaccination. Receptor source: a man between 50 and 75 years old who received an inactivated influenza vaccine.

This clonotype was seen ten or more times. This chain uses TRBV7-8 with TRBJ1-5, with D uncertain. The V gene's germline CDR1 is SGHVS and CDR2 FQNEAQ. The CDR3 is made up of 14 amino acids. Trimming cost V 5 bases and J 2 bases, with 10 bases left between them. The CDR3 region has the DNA TGTGCCAGCAGCCCCCTCACTGGCAATCAGCCCCAGCATTTT. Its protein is CASSPLTGNQPQHF. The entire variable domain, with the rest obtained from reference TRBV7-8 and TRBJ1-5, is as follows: GAGVSQSPRYKVAKRGQDVALRCDPISGHVSLFWYQQALGQGPEFLTYFQNEAQLDKSGLPSDRFFAERPEGSVSTLKIQRTQQEDSAVYLCASSPLTGNQPQHFGDGTRLSIL.

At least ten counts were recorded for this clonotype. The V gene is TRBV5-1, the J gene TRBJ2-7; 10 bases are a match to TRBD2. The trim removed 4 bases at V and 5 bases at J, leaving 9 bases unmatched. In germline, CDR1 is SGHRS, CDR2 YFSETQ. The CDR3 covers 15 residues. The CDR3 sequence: CASSIASGSLHEQYF. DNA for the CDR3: TGCGCCAGCAGCATTGCTAGCGGGAGTCTCCACGAGCAGTACTTC.

The CDR3 DNA is TGTGCCAGCAGCACTCGGACAGCTAGCTCCTACGAGCAGTACTTC. This sequence encodes CASSTRTASSYEQYF. V is TRBV7-2 and J is TRBJ2-7, with D perhaps matching TRBD1 (6 bases). V lost 5 bases to trimming and J lost 0 bases, with 14 bases between them. The CDR3 covers 15 residues. Germline CDR1 and CDR2: SGHTA and FQGNSA.

Here the CDR3 reads CSVAPRGQGFPYEQYF. The CDR3 nucleotides are TGCAGCGTGGCCCCCCGGGGACAGGGGTTCCCCTACGAGCAGTACTTC. The V and J genes are TRBV29-1 and TRBJ2-7; TRBD1 aligns across 10 bases. Germline-derived CDR1 and CDR2 are SQVTM and ANQGSEA. Trimming removed 6 bases from V and 2 bases from J; junction bases left unmatched: 13. The CDR3 length is 16 residues.

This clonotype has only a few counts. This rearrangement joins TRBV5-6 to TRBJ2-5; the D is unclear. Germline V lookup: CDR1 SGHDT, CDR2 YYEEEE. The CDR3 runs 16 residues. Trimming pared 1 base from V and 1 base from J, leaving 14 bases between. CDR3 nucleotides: TGTGCCAGCAGCTTGATACAATCCTGGGGCCAAGAGACCCAGTACTTC. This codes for CASSLIQSWGQETQYF. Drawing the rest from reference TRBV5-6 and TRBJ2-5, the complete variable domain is DAGVTQSPTHLIKTRGQQVTLRCSPKSGHDTVSWYQQALGQGPQFIFQYYEEEERQRGNFPDRFSGHQFPNYSSELNVNALLLGDSALYLCASSLIQSWGQETQYFGPGTRLLVL.

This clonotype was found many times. The chain's CDR3 is CSARKTANYGYTF. The DNA of the CDR3 is TGCAGTGCTCGAAAGACAGCGAACTATGGCTACACCTTC. The chain carries TRBV20-1 and TRBJ1-2; possibly TRBD1 for D (5 bases). The CDR3 has 13 amino acids. Per the germline V gene, CDR1 is DFQATT and CDR2 is SNEGSKA (reference sequence). Between the trimmed V and J ends, which lost 5 bases and 2 bases, there was a span of 12 bases.